This entry lists 8 T cell receptor beta chains sequenced from one sample in a study of Ad26.COV2.S vaccination and SARS-CoV-2 variants. Treatment in this sample: 15 to 20 received Ad26.COV2.S at low or high dose, single or two shots; a few received placebo; per-sample allocation not given. Sampling took place 63 days after the first vaccine or placebo injection. The method was immunoSEQ multiplex PCR; TCRdb's version includes in-frame clones alone and lacks a portion of them. Counted here are about 260,000 clones, around nine tenths occurring once; the ten biggest clones make up under 3%. The source material was peripheral blood, sampled in a trial of Ad26.COV2.S vaccine versus placebo. The receptors here all came from a person between 18 and 65 years old who received the Ad26.COV2.S COVID-19 vaccine or a placebo.

For the CDR3, the DNA is TGCAGTGCTAGTTCAGCGGCTGATGGCTACACCTTC. Translation gives CSASSAADGYTF. V usage is TRBV20-1 and J usage is TRBJ1-2; D unresolved. The V end was cut by 3 bases, the J end by 6 bases, with 11 bases between. The CDR3 spans 12 residues. Germline V CDR1 and CDR2: DFQATT, SNEGSKA (reference sequence).

The chain recombines TRBV7-9 with TRBJ1-1, with D tentatively TRBD1 (5 bases). This CDR3 is built from 13 residues. Germline-derived CDR1 and CDR2 are SEHNR and FQNEAQ (reference sequence). V was cut by 5 bases and J by 10 bases, with 17 bases left in between. Here the CDR3 reads CASSLGSGTGAFF. In nucleotides, the CDR3 is TGTGCCAGCAGCCTAGGATCCGGGACCGGAGCTTTCTTT.

The chain is built from TRBV6-4 and TRBJ2-3; maybe TRBD2 (6 bases). The CDR3 runs to 14 residues. The V and J ends lost 2 bases and 0 bases respectively, with 6 bases between them. Germline CDR1 is MRHNA and CDR2 is SNTAGT. CDR3 sequence (DNA): TGTGCCAGCAGTGACGGGACTAGCACAGATACGCAGTATTTT. It codes for CASSDGTSTDTQYF.

In this sample, this clone turned up once. The rearrangement links TRBV5-4 to TRBJ1-2; 8 bases agree with TRBD1. J was trimmed by 5 bases and V by 9 bases; bases with no gene match: 12. This CDR3 spans 14 amino acids. Per the germline V gene, CDR1 is SGHNT and CDR2 is YYREEE (reference sequence). The CDR3 loop is CATFRPGQDYGYTF. The CDR3 DNA is TGTGCCACCTTCAGACCGGGACAGGATTATGGCTACACCTTC.

The chain carries TRBV5-5 and TRBJ1-1; TRBD1 agrees at 8 bases. From germline, CDR1 is SGHKS and CDR2 YYEKEE (reference sequence). J lost 8 bases, V lost 7 bases, and 13 bases had no gene match. CDR3 size: 14 residues. CDR3 coding DNA: TGTGCCAGCCAAGAACTCGGACAGGGCCCCGAAGCTTTCTTT. The encoded protein is CASQELGQGPEAFF.

This sequence joins TRBV30 and TRBJ1-6, with a tentative D call TRBD1 (5 bases). V was pared by 4 bases and J by 14 bases, with 12 bases between. In germline, CDR1 is GTSNPN, CDR2 SVGIG (reference sequence). The CDR3 runs to 11 residues. The CDR3 region has the DNA TGTGCCTGGACAGGGCTCGGGACCCTCCACTTT. It specifies CAWTGLGTLHF.

The chain carries TRBV5-4 and TRBJ2-6; 8 bases are a match to TRBD1. This CDR3 has 15 amino acids. The J segment lost 4 bases and the V segment lost 5 bases, leaving 5 bases of the junction unmatched. Looked up from germline, CDR1 is SGHNT and CDR2 is YYREEE (reference sequence). The chain's CDR3 is CASSPRGLGANVLTF. CDR3 nucleotide sequence: TGTGCCAGCAGTCCCAGGGGGCTAGGGGCCAACGTCCTGACTTTC.

This clone was detected once. V gene TRBV28 combines with J gene TRBJ2-7; TRBD2 might be the D (5 bases). The CDR3 has 13 amino acids. CDR1 is MDHEN, CDR2 SYDVKM, per germline. Trimming took off 7 bases at V and 0 bases at J, with 10 bases between the two ends. CDR3: CASKKGSSYEQYV. For the CDR3, the DNA is TGTGCCAGCAAAAAAGGGAGCTCCTACGAGCAGTACGTC.